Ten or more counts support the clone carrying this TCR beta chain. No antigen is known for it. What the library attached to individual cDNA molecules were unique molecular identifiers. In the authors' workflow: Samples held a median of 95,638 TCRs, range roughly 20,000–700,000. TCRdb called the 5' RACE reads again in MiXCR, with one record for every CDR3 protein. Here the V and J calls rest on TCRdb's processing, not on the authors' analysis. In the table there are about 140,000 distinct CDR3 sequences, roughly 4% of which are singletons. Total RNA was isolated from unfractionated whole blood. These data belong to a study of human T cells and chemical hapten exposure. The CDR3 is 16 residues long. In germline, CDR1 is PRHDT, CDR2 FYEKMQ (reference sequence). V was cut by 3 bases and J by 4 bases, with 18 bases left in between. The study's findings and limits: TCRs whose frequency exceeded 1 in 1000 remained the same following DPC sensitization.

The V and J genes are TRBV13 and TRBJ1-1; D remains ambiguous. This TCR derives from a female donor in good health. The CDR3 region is CASSLEGFRSPTEAFF. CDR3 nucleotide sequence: TGTGCCAGCAGCTTGGAAGGGTTTAGATCCCCCACTGAAGCTTTCTTT. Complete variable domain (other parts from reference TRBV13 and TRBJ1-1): AAGVIQSPRHLIKEKRETATLKCYPIPRHDTVYWYQQGPGQDPQFLISFYEKMQSDKGSIPDRFSAQQFSDYHSELNMSSLELGDSALYFCASSLEGFRSPTEAFFGQGTRLTVV.